Detailed here is one T cell receptor (beta chain). Original data processing: Reference gene primers were amplified, and this amplification served to estimate nucleated cell counts. TCRdb keeps only in-frame clones here, not all; method: immunoSEQ multiplex PCR. V and J calls and clone size are given by that table; D and trimming were obtained from the DNA. This sample carries 150,000 to 200,000 clones, less than 90% of them seen once, and the ten largest clones take 6% to 8.5%. Trimming removed 10 bases from V and 1 base from J, with 12 bases in between. CDR1 and CDR2 (germline): MDHEN, SYDVKM. This CDR3 has 13 residues. The data are from a study of blood T cell repertoires in COVID-19. Study-wide context: Donors in the United States, Italy and Spain gave samples during acute or convalescent COVID-19. In each case, the material was cDNA or gDNA derived from T cells, B-cell-depleted T cells, or PBMCs.

The TCR sequence derives from a woman aged 65 to 85 with COVID-19, enrolled during active disease. Sequencing was carried out using peripheral blood. The genes are TRBV28 and TRBJ2-3; tentatively, D is TRBD1 (5 bases). This CDR3 reads CATLRAGTDTQYF. The DNA of the CDR3 is TGTGCCACCCTCAGGGCCGGCACAGATACGCAGTATTTT.